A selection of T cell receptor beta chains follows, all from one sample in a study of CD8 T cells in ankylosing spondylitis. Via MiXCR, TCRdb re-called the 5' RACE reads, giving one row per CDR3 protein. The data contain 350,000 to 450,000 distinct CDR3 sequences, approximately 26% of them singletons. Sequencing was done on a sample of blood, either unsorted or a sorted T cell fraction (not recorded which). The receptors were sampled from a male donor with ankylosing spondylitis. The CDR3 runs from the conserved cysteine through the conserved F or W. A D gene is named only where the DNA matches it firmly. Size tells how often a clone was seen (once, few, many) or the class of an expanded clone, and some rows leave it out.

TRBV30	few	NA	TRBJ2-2	TGTGCCTGGAGTGTAATACGGGAGCTGTTTTTT	CAWSVIRELFF
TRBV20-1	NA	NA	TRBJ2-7	TGCAGTGCCTTACCCGGGACTCAGATCTACGAGCAGTACTTC	CSALPGTQIYEQYF
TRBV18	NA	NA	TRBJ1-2	TGTGCCAGCTCACCGGCCCAGGGCGACTATGGCTACACCTTC	CASSPAQGDYGYTF
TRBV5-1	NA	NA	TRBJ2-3	TGCGCCAGCATGACAGGAGGCACAGATACGCAGTATTTT	CASMTGGTDTQYF
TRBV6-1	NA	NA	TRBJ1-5	TGTGCCAGCAGTGACATTAGCAATCAGCCCCAGCATTTT	CASSDISNQPQHF
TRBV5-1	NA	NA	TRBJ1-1	TGCGCCAGCAGCCCATCCGCGGGGAATGAAGCTTTCTTT	CASSPSAGNEAFF
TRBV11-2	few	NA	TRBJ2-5	TGTGCCAGCAGCCTCAGGGGCCAGACACAAGAGACCCAGTACTTC	CASSLRGQTQETQYF
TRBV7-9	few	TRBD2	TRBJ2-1	TGTGCCAGCAGCTGGGGCGGCGGGGGCTACAATGAGCAGTTCTTC	CASSWGGGGYNEQFF
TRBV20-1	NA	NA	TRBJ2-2	TGCAGTGCTAGAGACGGGGGGCCCGGGGAGCTGTTTTTT	CSARDGGPGELFF
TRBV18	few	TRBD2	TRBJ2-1	TGTGCCAGCTCACCAAAGGCTAGCGGGATGTCCTACAATGAGCAGTTCTTC	CASSPKASGMSYNEQFF
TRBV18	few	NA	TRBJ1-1	TGTGCCAGCTCGGGGAATCCCAACACTGAAGCTTTCTTT	CASSGNPNTEAFF
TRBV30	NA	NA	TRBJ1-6	TGTGCCTGGGAAAAGGAAGGATCACCCCTCCACTTT	CAWEKEGSPLHF
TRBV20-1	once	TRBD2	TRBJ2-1	TGCAGTGCCTTCCGGACTAGCGGGAGCGGGAATGAGCAGTTCTTC	CSAFRTSGSGNEQFF
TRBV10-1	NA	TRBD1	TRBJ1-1	TGCGCCAGCAGTGTTAACAGGGGAGGGACTGAAGCTTTCTTT	CASSVNRGGTEAFF
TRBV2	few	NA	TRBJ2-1	TGTGCCAGCAGTGTAGAGACAGTGTTATACAATGAGCAGTTCTTC	CASSVETVLYNEQFF
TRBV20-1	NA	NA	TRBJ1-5	TGCAGTGTTACCGACGGGACTCTTGACAATCAGCCCCAGCATTTT	CSVTDGTLDNQPQHF
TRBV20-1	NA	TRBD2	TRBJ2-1	TGCAGTGCTACATACGGGACTAGCACCTACAATGAGCAGTTCTTC	CSATYGTSTYNEQFF
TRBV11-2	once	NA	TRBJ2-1	TGTGCCAGCAGCTTAAGCAACGAACAGGGTTGGTCCTACAATGAGCAGTTCTTC	CASSLSNEQGWSYNEQFF
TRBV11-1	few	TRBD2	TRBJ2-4	TGTGCCAGCAGCTTCGGACTAGCGGGACAAAACATTCAGTACTTC	CASSFGLAGQNIQYF
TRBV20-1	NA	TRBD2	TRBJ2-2	TGCAGTGCTAGTATATCCGCGGGAGGCGGGGAGCTGTTTTTT	CSASISAGGGELFF
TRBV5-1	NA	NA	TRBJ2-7	TGCGCCAGCAGCTTGGATGTCTCCTACGAGCAGTACTTC	CASSLDVSYEQYF
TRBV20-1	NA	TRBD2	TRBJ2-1	TGCAGTGCCTTAGCGGGAACCGCCGAGCAGTTCTTC	CSALAGTAEQFF
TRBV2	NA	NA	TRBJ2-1	TGTGCCAGCAGTGCCGATAGCCCTTCGTCCCTTATCTTC	CASSADSPSSLIF
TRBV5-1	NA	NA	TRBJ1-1	TGCGCCAGCACCGCCGTCGGGGGGCCCACTGAAGCTTTCTTT	CASTAVGGPTEAFF
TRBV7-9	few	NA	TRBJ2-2	TGTGCCAGCAGCTCAGCGCCAGTGAACACCGGGGAGCTGTTTTTT	CASSSAPVNTGELFF
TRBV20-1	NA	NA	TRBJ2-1	TGCAGTGCTAGAGATCGTAGTCCATACTACAATGAGCAGTTCTTC	CSARDRSPYYNEQFF
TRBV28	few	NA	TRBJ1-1	TGTGCCAGCACCCGACAAAACACTGAAGCTTTCTTT	CASTRQNTEAFF
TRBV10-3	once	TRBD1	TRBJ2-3	TGTGCCACCCGGACAGGGGGCGCCCCGGGGACAAGCACAGATACGCAGTATTTT	CATRTGGAPGTSTDTQYF
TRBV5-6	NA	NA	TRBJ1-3	TGTGCCAGCAGCTTTGGAACAGGCCTAGGATTCTACTCTGGAAACACCATATATTTT	CASSFGTGLGFYSGNTIYF
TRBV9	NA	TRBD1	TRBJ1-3	TGTGCCAGCAGCGTAGACAGGGGCGGAAACACCATATATTTT	CASSVDRGGNTIYF
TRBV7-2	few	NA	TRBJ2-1	TGTGCCAGCAGCAAAACACTCGATGAGCAGTTCTTC	CASSKTLDEQFF
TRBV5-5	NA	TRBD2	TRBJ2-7	TGTGCCAGCAGCTTACAACTAGCGGGAGTTTCCTACGAGCAGTACTTC	CASSLQLAGVSYEQYF
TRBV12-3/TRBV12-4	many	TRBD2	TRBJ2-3	TGTGCCAGCACCCAAACTGGCGGGAGGACCACAGATACGCAGTATTTT	CASTQTGGRTTDTQYF
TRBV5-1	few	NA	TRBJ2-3	TGCGCCAGCAGCTTCGCATTCACTAGCACAGATACGCAGTATTTT	CASSFAFTSTDTQYF
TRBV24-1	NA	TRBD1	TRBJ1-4	TGTGCCACCAGTGACCCCCGGGACAGGGGGCTCATGGTAACTAATGAAAAACTGTTTTTT	CATSDPRDRGLMVTNEKLFF
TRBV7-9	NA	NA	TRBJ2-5	TGTGCCAGCAGCTTAGCGATGGGGGGCGGACTCCAAGAGACCCAGTACTTC	CASSLAMGGGLQETQYF
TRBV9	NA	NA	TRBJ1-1	TGTGCCAGCAGCGTAGTTTCAGGGTCCACTGAAGCTTTCTTT	CASSVVSGSTEAFF
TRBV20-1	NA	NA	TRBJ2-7	TGCAGTGCTAGAGATCCTTTAGCAGGGACATTTGGCGAGCAGTACTTC	CSARDPLAGTFGEQYF
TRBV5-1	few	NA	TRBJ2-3	TGCGCCAGCAGCTTGGAACAGCTCACAGATACGCAGTATTTT	CASSLEQLTDTQYF
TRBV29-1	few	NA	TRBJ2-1	TGCAGCGTTCGTGGGGCAGGCACCTACAATGAGCAGTTCTTC	CSVRGAGTYNEQFF
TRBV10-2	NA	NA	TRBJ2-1	TGCGCCAGCAGTGAGTCCGGATTGTACAATGAGCAGTTCTTC	CASSESGLYNEQFF
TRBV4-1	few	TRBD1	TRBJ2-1	TGCGCCAGCAGCCAATGGACAGGGGGCTTTGATGAGCAGTTCTTC	CASSQWTGGFDEQFF
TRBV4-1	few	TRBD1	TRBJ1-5	TGCGCCAGCAGCCACCTTTTCGGACAGGATCAGCCCCAGCATTTT	CASSHLFGQDQPQHF
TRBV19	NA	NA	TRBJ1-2	TGTGCCAGTAGTATAATTAACTATGGCTACACCTTC	CASSIINYGYTF
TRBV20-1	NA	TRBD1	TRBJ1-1	TGCAGTGCTAGGGGCGCGGCAGGGGGCACTGAAGCTTTCTTT	CSARGAAGGTEAFF
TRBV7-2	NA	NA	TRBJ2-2	TGTGCCAGCAGCTTACAGGGGCGCACCGGGGAGCTGTTTTTT	CASSLQGRTGELFF
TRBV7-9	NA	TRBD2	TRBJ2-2	TGTGCCAGCAGCTTAGGGATTAGCGGGACGACCGGGGAGCTGTTTTTT	CASSLGISGTTGELFF
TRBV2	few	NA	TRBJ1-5	TGTGCCAGCCTGGATGGTTATAGCAATCAGCCCCAGCATTTT	CASLDGYSNQPQHF
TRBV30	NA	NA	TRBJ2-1	TGTGCCTGGAGTAAGAGCTCCTACAATGAGCAGTTCTTC	CAWSKSSYNEQFF
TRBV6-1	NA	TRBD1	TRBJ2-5	TGTGCCAGCAGGTCCTCCGGGACAGGGGGTGAGACCCAGTACTTC	CASRSSGTGGETQYF